The 3 T cell receptor beta chains in this list originate from one sample, sequenced in a study of T cells in Graves' hyperthyroidism and ophthalmopathy. From RNA transcripts, TCR beta CDR3 regions were amplified. A first-round RT-PCR of the TCR CDR3 used the HTBI primer set. One entry per CDR3 protein, called by TCRdb with MiXCR from the multiplex PCR reads. The sample lists 300,000 to 350,000 distinct CDR3 sequences; over 15% were seen once. The material sequenced was blood. Every receptor here comes from a man aged 25-45 years with Graves' hyperthyroidism.

This clonotype was counted only a few times. This chain connects TRBV6-1 to TRBJ1-5; D uncertain. V shed 5 bases and J shed 0 bases, with 14 bases lying between them. CDR1 is MNHNS and CDR2 is SASEGT in the germline V gene. The CDR3 is made up of 16 amino acids. CDR3 DNA: TGTGCCAGCAGTCTAGGTCATCAACTTAGCAATCAGCCCCAGCATTTT. It yields the protein CASSLGHQLSNQPQHF.

This clonotype was observed a few times. The J gene is TRBJ2-2, the V gene TRBV7-3; the match to TRBD2 covers 14 bases. The germline V gene has CDR1 SGHTA and CDR2 FQGTGA. The CDR3 loop spans 21 amino acids. V was pared by 5 bases and J by 5 bases, with 19 bases of the junction left unmatched. This CDR3 reads CASSTTPGTSGSRARTGELFF. The CDR3 DNA sequence: TGTGCCAGCAGCACCACCCCCGGGACTAGCGGGAGTCGGGCCCGGACCGGGGAGCTGTTTTTT.

Only a few counts were recorded for this clonotype. The chain combines TRBV20-1 with TRBJ2-3; 9 nucleotides line up with TRBD1. Germline trimming cut 0 bases from V and 5 bases from J; bases unmatched to any gene: 3. CDR3 size: 14 residues. CDR1 and CDR2 from the germline V gene are DFQATT and SNEGSKA (reference sequence). CDR3 residues: CSARDPTGGDTQYF. CDR3 sequence (DNA): TGCAGTGCTAGAGATCCGACAGGGGGAGATACGCAGTATTTT.